The 30 T cell receptor beta chains listed next were all sequenced from one sample in a study of blood T cell repertoires in COVID-19. Libraries were prepared by immunoSEQ multiplex PCR; TCRdb keeps only in-frame clonotypes and omits some of them. The sample includes over 85,000 clones, over 75% of them seen just once. Sequences were obtained from peripheral blood. These receptors were obtained from a woman between 70 and 85 years old with acute or convalescent COVID-19.

This chain connects TRBV13 to TRBJ2-1, with 15 bases fitting TRBD2. This CDR3 spans 17 amino acids. V dropped 4 bases and J dropped 6; count of bases not matched to a gene: 7. In germline, CDR1 is PRHDT, CDR2 FYEKMQ (reference sequence). The CDR3 loop reads CASSSWTSGGVANEQFF. The DNA for the CDR3 is TGTGCCAGCAGCTCATGGACTAGCGGGGGGGTTGCCAATGAGCAGTTCTTC.

The V gene is TRBV7-8, the J gene TRBJ2-7; 11 bases line up with TRBD1. The germline V gene encodes CDR1 SGHVS and CDR2 FQNEAQ. This CDR3 comprises 15 residues. The V gene end was trimmed by 0 bases and the J gene end by 3 bases; junction bases not matched to a gene: 1. The CDR3 is CASSLAGQGDYEQYF. The DNA for the CDR3 is TGTGCCAGCAGCTTAGCGGGACAGGGGGACTACGAGCAGTACTTC.

J is TRBJ2-5 and V is TRBV2; TRBD1 aligns across 7 bases. The CDR3 runs to 13 residues. Unmatched junction bases numbered 5, after V lost 6 bases and J lost 4 bases. From germline, CDR1 is SNHLY and CDR2 FYNNEI. This chain's CDR3 is CASRETGRETQYF. The CDR3 DNA sequence: TGTGCCAGCAGGGAGACAGGGCGAGAGACCCAGTACTTC.

This chain connects TRBV7-9 to TRBJ2-3; tentative D call: TRBD1 (5 bases). The CDR3 sequence is 14 residues long. CDR1 is SEHNR, CDR2 FQNEAQ, per germline (reference sequence). Trimming shortened V by 6 bases and J by 1 base, and 11 bases separated the two germline ends. The CDR3 loop reads CASSSTRGTDTQYF. DNA for the CDR3: TGTGCCAGCAGTTCTACCAGGGGCACAGATACGCAGTATTTT.

J is TRBJ2-3 and V is TRBV6-6, with 12 bases lining up with TRBD2. Losses at the gene ends were 5 bases for V and 0 bases for J; bases not matched to a gene: 15. The CDR3 totals 20 residues. Looked up from germline, CDR1 is MNHNY and CDR2 is SVGAGI (reference sequence). CDR3 nucleotide sequence: TGTGCCAGCAGTCCAAAAGTTCGGGCTAGCGGGGGGGCTAGCACAGATACGCAGTATTTT. Its protein product is CASSPKVRASGGASTDTQYF.

The chain employs TRBV3-1 (or the pseudogene TRBV3-2) and TRBJ2-2; D may be TRBD2 (5 bases). Trimming pared 4 bases from V and 7 bases from J, leaving 10 bases between. Germline V gene data show CDR1 as LGHDT and CDR2 as YNNKEL (reference sequence). This CDR3 has 13 residues. The CDR3 sequence is CASSLTEDGELFF. CDR3 bases: TGTGCCAGCAGCCTAACGGAGGACGGGGAGCTGTTTTTT.

This chain connects TRBV2 to TRBJ2-6, with D tentatively TRBD1 (6 bases). Germline lookup yields CDR1 SNHLY and CDR2 FYNNEI. The CDR3 has 14 amino acids. The V end lost 7 bases, the J end lost 4 bases, and 11 bases lay between the germline ends. The CDR3 is CASNRDTGANVLTF. The CDR3 DNA reads TGTGCCAGCAATAGGGACACCGGGGCCAACGTCCTGACTTTC.

This chain joins TRBV9 and TRBJ1-2; 8 nucleotides line up with TRBD1. CDR1 is SGDLS, CDR2 YYNGEE, per germline. Losses at the gene ends were 3 bases for V and 3 bases for J; bases not matched to a gene: 4. The CDR3 extends over 14 amino acids. CDR3 in amino acids: CASSASGGYYGYTF. In DNA form, the CDR3 reads TGTGCCAGCAGCGCCTCAGGGGGCTACTATGGCTACACCTTC.

The CDR3 reads CASSFQGRSEKLFF. CDR3 coding DNA: TGTGCCAGCAGTTTTCAGGGGCGTAGTGAAAAACTGTTTTTT. This chain links TRBV6-5 with TRBJ1-4; a weak D match, TRBD1 (6 bases). This CDR3 is 14 amino acids long. V was clipped by 4 bases and J by 7 bases, with 13 bases between them. CDR1 and CDR2 from the germline V gene are MNHEY and SVGAGI.

V is TRBV7-8 and J is TRBJ2-2; possible D gene TRBD2, 6 bases. Germline V gives CDR1 SGHVS, CDR2 FQNEAQ. The V end was cut by 6 bases, the J end by 2 bases, with 13 bases between. The CDR3 consists of 15 residues. CDR3 sequence reads: CASRATGVNTGELFF. The CDR3 DNA follows: TGTGCCAGCAGAGCCACGGGGGTAAACACCGGGGAGCTGTTTTTT.

The chain employs TRBV7-3 and TRBJ2-5; perhaps TRBD1 as D (7 bases). V was trimmed by 1 base and J by 5 bases, leaving 11 bases between them. This CDR3 has 14 residues. The germline V gene encodes CDR1 SGHTA and CDR2 FQGTGA. The CDR3 bases are TGTGCCAGCAGCTTAAGGGCGGGACAGGAGACCCAGTACTTC. It yields the protein CASSLRAGQETQYF.

The CDR3 loop reads CASSPGQGHYTF. CDR3 nucleotide sequence: TGCGCCAGCAGCCCCGGACAGGGCCACTACACCTTC. J is TRBJ1-2 and V is TRBV5-1, with 8 bases identical to TRBD1. V shed 4 bases, J shed 10 bases, and the junction held 6 bases outside the gene matches. The CDR3 runs 12 residues. Germline CDR1 reads SGHRS; CDR2 reads YFSETQ.

The chain recombines TRBV7-2 with TRBJ2-5; TRBD1 matches at 8 bases. Germline V gene lookup returns CDR1 SGHTA and CDR2 FQGNSA. The CDR3 covers 14 residues. V dropped 3 bases and J dropped 5; count of bases not matched to a gene: 5. CDR3 bases: TGTGCCAGCAGCTTCGGACAGGGAGAGGAGACCCAGTACTTC. Protein product: CASSFGQGEETQYF.

V and J are TRBV5-1 and TRBJ1-3; D gene uncertain. The V end lost 0 bases, the J end lost 3 bases, and 10 bases lay between the germline ends. There are 15 residues in the CDR3. Germline CDR1 SGHRS, CDR2 YFSETQ. CDR3 region: CASSLAVSGGNTIYF. In DNA, the CDR3 is TGCGCCAGCAGCTTGGCTGTGAGCGGTGGAAACACCATATATTTT.

The chain uses TRBV5-1 and TRBJ2-5; tentative D call: TRBD2 (5 bases). Germline V lookup: CDR1 SGHRS, CDR2 YFSETQ. The CDR3 is made up of 13 amino acids. Trimming cost V 2 bases and J 5 bases, with 10 bases left between them. The chain's CDR3 is CASSLSGHETQYF. DNA of the CDR3: TGCGCCAGCAGCTTAAGCGGCCATGAGACCCAGTACTTC.

The chain has TRBV19 and TRBJ1-1; 9 positions match TRBD1. CDR1 is LNHDA and CDR2 is SQIVND in the germline V gene (reference sequence). This CDR3 is 13 amino acids long. With 4 bases clipped from V and 6 bases from J, the junction kept 3 bases outside the gene matches. For the CDR3, the DNA is TGTGCCAGTAGTAGGGACAGGGTCGCTGAAGCTTTCTTT. This sequence encodes CASSRDRVAEAFF. Looking up the rest from reference TRBV19 and TRBJ1-1 gives the full variable domain: DGGITQSPKYLFRKEGQNVTLSCEQNLNHDAMYWYRQDPGQGLRLIYYSQIVNDFQKGDIAEGYSVSREKKESFPLTVTSAQKNPTAFYLCASSRDRVAEAFFGQGTRLTVV.

CDR3 loop: CASSRTRGTNYGYTF. The CDR3 nucleotides read TGTGCCAGCAGTCGGACCAGGGGGACTAACTATGGCTACACCTTC. The chain recombines TRBV2 with TRBJ1-2; 7 nucleotides match TRBD1. This CDR3 spans 15 amino acids. J was trimmed by 0 bases and V by 5 bases; bases with no gene match: 6. Per germline, CDR1 SNHLY and CDR2 FYNNEI. Together with reference TRBV2 and TRBJ1-2, the CDR3 gives the full variable domain: EPEVTQTPSHQVTQMGQEVILRCVPISNHLYFYWYRQILGQKVEFLVSFYNNEISEKSEIFDDQFSVERPDGSNFTLKIRSTKLEDSAMYFCASSRTRGTNYGYTFGSGTRLTVV.

The rearrangement links TRBV27 to TRBJ2-5, with 13 bases matching TRBD2. J lost 4 bases, V lost 5 bases, and 13 bases had no gene match. Germline V lookup: CDR1 MNHEY, CDR2 SMNVEV (reference sequence). The length of the CDR3 is 18 residues. Written as DNA, the CDR3 is TGTGCCAGCAGTGCACTAGCGGGGGGGCGATTGGTCGGAGAGACCCAGTACTTC. This gives the protein CASSALAGGRLVGETQYF.

CDR3 bases: TGTGCCAGCAGCCGCACGATCCTAGGACAGGGAACTTATAGCAATCAGCCCCAGCATTTT. Translating gives CASSRTILGQGTYSNQPQHF. V usage is TRBV27 and J usage is TRBJ1-5; 8 nucleotides match TRBD1. The junction had 19 bases not matched to a gene; V was cut back by 6 bases and J by 0 bases. CDR1 and CDR2 (germline): MNHEY, SMNVEV (reference sequence). The CDR3 is 20 amino acids.

The chain couples TRBV30 to TRBJ1-4, with D possibly being TRBD1 (5 bases). CDR3 size: 16 residues. V lost 1 base, J lost 0 bases, and 12 bases lay in between. Germline CDR1 and CDR2: GTSNPN and SVGIG (reference sequence). The CDR3 loop is CAWSAPGGATNEKLFF. In nucleotides, the CDR3 is TGTGCCTGGAGTGCCCCCGGGGGAGCAACTAATGAAAAACTGTTTTTT.

This chain joins TRBV5-4 and TRBJ2-2; 7 nucleotides agree with TRBD1. Germline-derived CDR1 and CDR2 are SGHNT and YYREEE (reference sequence). After removal of 0 bases from V and 4 bases from J, the junction contained 6 bases not matched to a gene. CDR3 length: 16 amino acids. CDR3 coding DNA: TGTGCCAGCAGCTTGGGACAGGGCCCGGTCACCGGGGAGCTGTTTTTT. Its protein product is CASSLGQGPVTGELFF.

This chain uses TRBV27 with TRBJ1-1; D remains unclear. Germline values: CDR1 MNHEY, CDR2 SMNVEV (reference sequence). V shed 7 bases and J shed 2 bases, with 17 bases lying between them. This CDR3 spans 15 amino acids. CDR3 sequence reads: CASKNREKTNTEAFF. The DNA for the CDR3 is TGTGCCAGCAAAAACCGGGAGAAAACCAACACTGAAGCTTTCTTT.

The chain is built from TRBV10-3 and TRBJ2-5; 10 nucleotides agree with TRBD1. The CDR3 has 15 residues. Germline loops: CDR1 ENHRY, CDR2 SYGVKD. Unmatched junction bases numbered 8, after V lost 5 bases and J lost 5 bases. CDR3 nucleotide sequence: TGTGCCATCAGTAGACAGGGGGCGCGGGGCGAGACCCAGTACTTC. This gives the protein CAISRQGARGETQYF.

The rearrangement joins TRBV2 to TRBJ1-1; TRBD1 matches at 10 bases. The J segment lost 10 bases and the V segment lost 3 bases, leaving 5 bases of the junction unmatched. The CDR3 length is 13 residues. Germline values: CDR1 SNHLY, CDR2 FYNNEI. The CDR3 reads CASSDLRTGGAFF. CDR3 bases: TGTGCCAGCAGTGACCTCCGGACAGGGGGAGCTTTCTTT.

The J gene is TRBJ1-1, the V gene TRBV7-9; 9 positions match TRBD1. The CDR3 extends over 13 amino acids. The junction had 2 bases not matched to a gene; V was cut back by 5 bases and J by 4 bases. The germline gives CDR1 SEHNR, CDR2 FQNEAQ (reference sequence). The CDR3 sequence is CASSRQGGTEAFF. Written as DNA, the CDR3 is TGTGCCAGCAGCCGACAGGGGGGCACTGAAGCTTTCTTT.

V usage is TRBV2 and J usage is TRBJ1-2; 10 bases agree with TRBD1. Germline V gene data show CDR1 as SNHLY and CDR2 as FYNNEI. V dropped 10 bases and J dropped 7; count of bases not matched to a gene: 12. CDR3 length equals 14 residues. CDR3 in amino acids: CATSRTGGNLGYTF. The CDR3 DNA sequence: TGTGCCACCTCAAGGACAGGGGGGAACCTTGGCTACACCTTC.

This clone was seen just once. The chain has TRBV5-1 and TRBJ2-5; no clear D gene. Trimming left V 4 bases short and J 2 bases short, with 12 bases between. This CDR3 is 14 amino acids long. Germline assignment: CDR1 SGHRS and CDR2 YFSETQ. This CDR3 reads CASSRAPPQETQYF. The CDR3, as DNA: TGCGCCAGCAGCCGAGCCCCCCCACAAGAGACCCAGTACTTC.

The CDR3: CASSQEQGSTDTQYF. Written as DNA, the CDR3 is TGTGCCAGCAGCCAAGAACAGGGGAGCACAGATACGCAGTATTTT. The V gene is TRBV4-2, the J gene TRBJ2-3; 7 nucleotides line up with TRBD1. CDR1 LGHNA and CDR2 YNFKEQ come from the germline V gene. The CDR3 has 15 amino acids. V was pared by 0 bases and J by 0 bases, with 0 bases of the junction left unmatched.

The J gene is TRBJ1-1, the V gene TRBV28, with D possibly TRBD1 on 6 matching bases. V lost 7 bases and J lost 11, with 14 bases in between. CDR3 length equals 11 residues. The germline V gene encodes CDR1 MDHEN and CDR2 SYDVKM. The CDR3 region is CASTTAGEAFF. Written as DNA, the CDR3 is TGTGCCAGCACTACCGCAGGGGAGGCTTTCTTT.

The chain joins TRBV4-2 to TRBJ1-1; D perhaps matches TRBD1 (5 bases). CDR1 is LGHNA and CDR2 is YNFKEQ in the germline V gene. V was clipped by 4 bases and J by 4 bases, with 16 bases between them. This CDR3 is built from 15 residues. The CDR3 bases are TGTGCCAGCAGCCTTACCCCGACTGGGGCCACTGAAGCTTTCTTT. Encoded protein: CASSLTPTGATEAFF.